The 26 T cell receptor beta chains presented below share a single source sample, sequenced in a study of blood T cell repertoires in COVID-19. Repertoires were generated with immunoSEQ multiplex PCR, while TCRdb's copy carries only in-frame clones and drops some. The sample records 300,000 to 400,000 clones, 87% being singletons. The sample consisted of peripheral blood. Every receptor here comes from a woman between 50 and 59 years old with COVID-19, enrolled during active disease.

The V call is TRBV2, the J call TRBJ2-6; no clear D gene. CDR1 SNHLY and CDR2 FYNNEI come from the germline V gene. The CDR3 extends over 15 amino acids. Deletions cut 4 bases from V and 0 bases from J, with 7 bases between. The CDR3 nucleotides read TGTGCCAGCAGTGGTACTATCTCTGGGGCCAACGTCCTGACTTTC. As protein: CASSGTISGANVLTF.

The chain links TRBV9 to TRBJ2-7; 8 nucleotides agree with TRBD2. V shed 0 bases, J shed 2 bases, and the junction held 4 bases outside the gene matches. Germline assignment: CDR1 SGDLS and CDR2 YYNGEE. The CDR3 contains 15 residues. The CDR3 spells CASSVDERGTYEQYF. The CDR3 region has the DNA TGTGCCAGCAGCGTAGACGAGCGGGGGACCTACGAGCAGTACTTC.

The chain couples TRBV29-1 to TRBJ2-3, with 7 bases aligning to TRBD1. Germline V lookup: CDR1 SQVTM, CDR2 ANQGSEA. V lost 6 bases and J lost 2; bases outside the gene matches: 8. CDR3 length: 14 residues. The chain's CDR3 is CSVRDSGLTDTQYF. CDR3 nucleotides: TGCAGCGTCCGGGACAGTGGACTCACAGATACGCAGTATTTT.

The table lists this clone with a count of one. The chain is built from TRBV30 and TRBJ2-1, with 7 bases lining up with TRBD1. Germline lookup yields CDR1 GTSNPN and CDR2 SVGIG (reference sequence). Trimming removed 0 bases from V and 3 bases from J; junction bases left unmatched: 5. The CDR3 runs 15 residues. The CDR3 is CAWSVPRQGYNEQFF. The CDR3 DNA reads as TGTGCCTGGAGTGTACCACGACAGGGCTACAATGAGCAGTTCTTC.

The chain combines TRBV27 with TRBJ1-4; possibly TRBD1 for D (6 bases). The CDR3 is 16 amino acids. Deletions cut 4 bases from V and 8 bases from J, with 20 bases between. Germline V gene lookup returns CDR1 MNHEY and CDR2 SMNVEV (reference sequence). The CDR3 region is CASSYLSDSFGEKLFF. For the CDR3, the DNA is TGTGCCAGCAGTTACCTCTCGGACAGTTTTGGAGAAAAACTGTTTTTT.

The chain recombines TRBV6-5 with TRBJ2-3; D possibly corresponds to TRBD2 (5 bases). CDR1 and CDR2 (germline): MNHEY, SVGAGI. The CDR3 spans 15 residues. Trimming removed 5 bases from V and 0 bases from J, with 12 bases in between. CDR3 sequence reads: CASSPRARSTDTQYF. CDR3 nucleotides: TGTGCCAGCAGTCCGAGGGCTAGAAGCACAGATACGCAGTATTTT.

The J gene is TRBJ1-4, the V gene TRBV5-5; D is unresolved. V shed 7 bases and J shed 0 bases, with 7 bases lying between them. Germline CDR1 reads SGHKS; CDR2 reads YYEKEE (reference sequence). CDR3 length: 13 residues. Written as DNA, the CDR3 is TGTGCCAGCGCGCGGACAACTAATGAAAAACTGTTTTTT. Translation gives CASARTTNEKLFF.

This clone was detected a few times. The chain recombines TRBV5-5 with TRBJ1-5; 7 nucleotides agree with TRBD1. The V gene's germline CDR1 is SGHKS and CDR2 YYEKEE (reference sequence). The CDR3 spans 14 residues. V shed 4 bases, J shed 1 base, and the junction held 2 bases outside the gene matches. The CDR3 bases are TGTGCCAGCAGCCGGGGACAGAGCAATCAGCCCCAGCATTTT. It is translated as CASSRGQSNQPQHF.

The V gene is TRBV4-2, the J gene TRBJ2-3, with a weak D call TRBD2 (5 bases). The length of the CDR3 is 17 residues. Trimming removed 0 bases from V and 1 base from J, with 14 bases in between. The germline V gene encodes CDR1 LGHNA and CDR2 YNFKEQ. The CDR3 loop reads CASSQDASGARTDTQYF. The CDR3 coding sequence is TGTGCCAGCAGCCAAGATGCCAGCGGAGCCCGCACAGATACGCAGTATTTT.

The CDR3 region is CASSEAGGPGEQFF. The CDR3 DNA is TGTGCCAGCAGTGAAGCGGGAGGGCCGGGTGAGCAGTTCTTC. The V and J genes are TRBV6-4 and TRBJ2-1; 10 bases agree with TRBD2. The V gene end was trimmed by 3 bases and the J gene end by 9 bases; junction bases not matched to a gene: 5. CDR1 MRHNA and CDR2 SNTAGT come from the germline V gene. The length of the CDR3 is 14 residues.

For the CDR3, the DNA is TGTGCCAGCAGCTTACGGGTATCTCAACGAAACACCATATATTTT. As protein: CASSLRVSQRNTIYF. The chain employs TRBV5-6 and TRBJ1-3; D is undetermined. The V and J ends lost 2 bases and 5 bases respectively, with 14 bases between them. The germline CDR1 and CDR2 sequences are SGHDT and YYEEEE. The CDR3 covers 15 residues.

The chain recombines TRBV5-1 with TRBJ2-1, with D maybe TRBD2 (6 bases). The V gene's germline CDR1 is SGHRS and CDR2 YFSETQ. V was cut by 1 base and J by 6 bases, with 23 bases left in between. The CDR3 sequence is 18 residues long. The CDR3 DNA sequence: TGCGCCAGCAGCTTGCTAAAACGGGGGTCCGGGGGAGGCAATGAGCAGTTCTTC. Its protein product is CASSLLKRGSGGGNEQFF.

The rearrangement uses TRBV7-6 and TRBJ2-5; weak D call: TRBD2 (6 bases). CDR1 and CDR2 from the germline V gene are SGHVS and FNYEAQ. CDR3 length equals 15 residues. The V gene lost 3 bases and the J gene lost 5 bases, with 16 bases spanning the gap. This CDR3 is CASSFSGEVGETQYF. CDR3 DNA sequence: TGTGCCAGCAGCTTTTCCGGGGAGGTGGGGGAGACCCAGTACTTC.

The rearrangement joins TRBV9 to TRBJ2-2; TRBD2 matches at 16 bases. With 0 bases clipped from V and 6 bases from J, the junction kept 5 bases outside the gene matches. The CDR3 contains 18 residues. Per the germline V gene, CDR1 is SGDLS and CDR2 is YYNGEE. Here the CDR3 DNA reads TGTGCCAGCAGCGTAGTAGGGACTAGCGGGAGGGCTCCCGGGGAGCTGTTTTTT. Protein product: CASSVVGTSGRAPGELFF.

The J gene is TRBJ1-1, the V gene TRBV6-6; maybe TRBD1 (5 bases). Trimming pared 6 bases from V and 5 bases from J, leaving 13 bases between. The CDR3 length is 13 residues. The germline V gene encodes CDR1 MNHNY and CDR2 SVGAGI (reference sequence). The CDR3 region has the DNA TGTGCCAGCAGCCAGACGGGGGGAACTGAAGCTTTCTTT. The encoded protein is CASSQTGGTEAFF.

The chain employs TRBV7-9 and TRBJ2-3; 12 bases map to TRBD2. J was trimmed by 2 bases and V by 5 bases; bases with no gene match: 8. The germline CDR1 and CDR2 sequences are SEHNR and FQNEAQ (reference sequence). The CDR3 has 17 residues. This chain's CDR3 is CASSPRTSGKPTDTQYF. The CDR3 DNA reads as TGTGCCAGCAGCCCGAGGACTAGCGGGAAACCCACAGATACGCAGTATTTT.

CDR3 in DNA: TGTGCCAGCAGCAGCTTATCAGGAGGTAATCAGCCCCAGCATTTT. The encoded protein is CASSSLSGGNQPQHF. The genes are TRBV27 and TRBJ1-5, with D unresolved. The length of the CDR3 is 15 residues. V gave up 6 bases and J gave up 4 bases, with 16 bases separating them. CDR1 and CDR2 from the germline V gene are MNHEY and SMNVEV (reference sequence).

The V and J genes are TRBV27 and TRBJ1-2; 10 nucleotides line up with TRBD1. CDR3 length: 13 residues. J gave up 4 bases and V 6 bases, and 2 bases lay outside the gene matches. Germline V lookup: CDR1 MNHEY, CDR2 SMNVEV (reference sequence). CDR3 bases: TGTGCCAGCAGGACAGGGGGCCTCTATGGCTACACCTTC. It yields the protein CASRTGGLYGYTF.

The V call is TRBV25-1, the J call TRBJ1-1; D call uncertain. CDR3 length: 12 residues. Deletions cut 0 bases from V and 4 bases from J, with 3 bases between. Germline V CDR1 and CDR2: MGHDK, SYGVNS. CDR3 DNA: TGTGCCAGCAGTGAATACGGCACTGAAGCTTTCTTT. Translated, it gives CASSEYGTEAFF.

The chain joins TRBV6-1 to TRBJ2-7; maybe TRBD1 (5 bases). V was pared by 1 base and J by 2 bases, with 9 bases between. The CDR3 length is 14 residues. Germline CDR1 MNHNS, CDR2 SASEGT. CDR3 in DNA: TGTGCCAGCAGTGAAGTGGCAGGGCCCTACGAGCAGTACTTC. Encoded protein: CASSEVAGPYEQYF.

This clone occurred a few times. The chain carries TRBV6-6 and TRBJ1-4, with a possible D match to TRBD1 (5 bases). The CDR3 consists of 14 residues. With 3 bases removed from V and 12 bases from J, the gap between germline ends came to 17 bases. Germline CDR1 and CDR2: MNHNY and SVGAGI (reference sequence). Written as DNA, the CDR3 is TGTGCCAGCAGTTATATCGGGGGAGAATTGCAACTGTTTTTT. Protein: CASSYIGGELQLFF.

This clone was counted a few times. The CDR3 region has the DNA TGTGCCAGCAGCTCGACTAGCGGGACTCGGCTCGAGCAGTACTTC. This translates into CASSSTSGTRLEQYF. The V and J genes are TRBV5-4 and TRBJ2-7; 11 bases agree with TRBD2. The V gene's germline CDR1 is SGHNT and CDR2 YYREEE (reference sequence). Trimming took 3 bases from V and 6 from J; bases not matched to a gene: 8. The CDR3 loop spans 15 amino acids.

The chain carries TRBV29-1 and TRBJ1-1, with 8 bases lining up with TRBD1. This CDR3 contains 14 residues. V was pared by 6 bases and J by 6 bases, with 12 bases of the junction left unmatched. CDR1 SQVTM and CDR2 ANQGSEA come from the germline V gene. The CDR3 here is CSVGTGGRGSEAFF. The DNA for the CDR3 is TGCAGCGTGGGCACAGGGGGTCGGGGATCTGAAGCTTTCTTT.

This clone was seen only once. The chain uses TRBV14 and TRBJ1-4, with D unresolved. Trimming cost V 2 bases and J 8 bases, with 9 bases left between them. Germline V gene data show CDR1 as SGHDN and CDR2 as FVKESK. The CDR3 is 13 amino acids. The DNA of the CDR3 is TGTGCCAGCAGCCAACAGTTATACGAAAAACTGTTTTTT. Translation: CASSQQLYEKLFF.

J is TRBJ2-4 and V is TRBV9, with unresolved D. The CDR3 has 16 amino acids. The V gene lost 0 bases and the J gene lost 8 bases, with 18 bases spanning the gap. Germline V lookup: CDR1 SGDLS, CDR2 YYNGEE. CDR3 region: CASSVAPSVGGDIQYF. Written as DNA, the CDR3 is TGTGCCAGCAGCGTAGCCCCCTCGGTAGGTGGAGACATTCAGTACTTC.

The CDR3 loop reads CASSLDRVANEKLFF. The CDR3 DNA is TGTGCCAGCAGCCTCGACAGGGTAGCTAATGAAAAACTGTTTTTT. The chain combines TRBV6-6 with TRBJ1-4, with 7 bases that match TRBD1. CDR1 and CDR2 (germline): MNHNY, SVGAGI (reference sequence). The CDR3 covers 15 residues. The V segment lost 6 bases and the J segment 3 bases; nucleotides outside the gene matches: 7.